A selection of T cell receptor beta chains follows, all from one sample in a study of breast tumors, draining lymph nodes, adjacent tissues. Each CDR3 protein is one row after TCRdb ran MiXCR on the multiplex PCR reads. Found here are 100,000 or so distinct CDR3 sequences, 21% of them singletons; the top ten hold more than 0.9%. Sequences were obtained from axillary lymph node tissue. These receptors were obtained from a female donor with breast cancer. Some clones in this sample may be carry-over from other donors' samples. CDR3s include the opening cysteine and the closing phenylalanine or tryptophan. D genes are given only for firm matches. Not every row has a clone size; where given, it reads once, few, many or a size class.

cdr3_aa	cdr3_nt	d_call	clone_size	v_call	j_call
CAWSQVFSNQPQHF	TGTGCCTGGAGTCAGGTTTTTAGCAATCAGCCCCAGCATTTT	.	few	TRBV30	TRBJ1-5
CASSYSGQGAGELFF	TGTGCCAGCAGTTACTCGGGACAGGGGGCCGGGGAGCTGTTTTTT	TRBD1	many	TRBV6-6	TRBJ2-2
CASSFRTSGSPLYEQYF	TGTGCCAGCAGCTTCCGCACTAGCGGGAGTCCCTTATACGAGCAGTACTTC	TRBD2	many	TRBV11-2	TRBJ2-7
CASSQDTGKRGYTF	TGTGCCAGCAGCCAAGATACCGGCAAACGAGGCTACACCTTC	.	many	TRBV3-1	TRBJ1-2
CASSFSGSYNEQFF	TGTGCCAGCAGCTTTAGCGGGTCCTACAATGAGCAGTTCTTC	TRBD2	many	TRBV5-4	TRBJ2-1
CATSIGTYLSSTGELFF	TGTGCCACCAGCATTGGGACATATCTCTCAAGCACCGGGGAGCTGTTTTTT	.	many	TRBV15	TRBJ2-2
CASSFRPDYEQYF	TGTGCCAGCAGCTTTAGACCCGACTACGAGCAGTACTTC	.	many	TRBV7-2	TRBJ2-7
CASSLEGPLWGGGEQYF	TGCGCCAGCAGCTTGGAAGGTCCCCTATGGGGAGGCGGGGAGCAGTACTTC	.	.	TRBV5-1	TRBJ2-7
CASSGSRALGDEQFF	TGTGCCAGCAGTGGTTCGCGGGCACTAGGGGATGAGCAGTTCTTC	.	.	TRBV6-1	TRBJ2-1
CASSLFTGGISYEQYF	TGTGCCAGCAGTTTATTCACAGGGGGGATCTCCTACGAGCAGTACTTC	TRBD1	few	TRBV27	TRBJ2-7
CASSLISGELFF	TGCGCCAGCAGCCTTATCTCCGGGGAGCTGTTTTTT	.	many	TRBV4-1	TRBJ2-2
CASSFYSSSDTQYF	TGCGCCAGCAGCTTCTATAGCTCATCAGATACGCAGTATTTT	.	many	TRBV5-1	TRBJ2-3
CASSREGDYGYTF	TGCGCCAGCAGTCGGGAAGGGGACTATGGCTACACCTTC	.	many	TRBV5-1	TRBJ1-2
CASSYSPGLAGVDEQFF	TGTGCCAGCAGTTACTCACCAGGACTAGCGGGAGTCGATGAGCAGTTCTTC	TRBD2	.	TRBV6-5	TRBJ2-1
CASSSRQGETQYF	TGTGCCAGCAGTTCCCGACAAGGAGAGACCCAGTACTTC	.	few	TRBV6-2/TRBV6-3	TRBJ2-5
CASSLVSGGADEQFF	TGTGCCAGCAGCTTAGTGTCAGGGGGCGCAGATGAGCAGTTCTTC	TRBD1	many	TRBV7-6	TRBJ2-1
CASSPTVDQPQHF	TGTGCCAGCAGTCCGACAGTCGATCAGCCCCAGCATTTT	.	few	TRBV6-1	TRBJ1-5
CASSAFYEKLFF	TGTGCCAGCAGTGCATTTTATGAAAAACTGTTTTTT	.	many	TRBV2	TRBJ1-4
CASSQVGTFDGYTF	TGCGCCAGCAGCCAAGTTGGGACCTTCGATGGCTACACCTTC	.	many	TRBV4-1	TRBJ1-2
CASREGGVDEQYF	TGTGCCAGCAGGGAGGGTGGAGTAGACGAGCAGTACTTC	.	many	TRBV2	TRBJ2-7
CASRPRQGNFIFF	TGTGCCAGCAGGCCTAGACAGGGGAACTTTATTTTCTTT	TRBD1	.	TRBV2	TRBJ1-1
CASSFAGVGNHQHF	TGTGCCAGCAGTTTCGCCGGGGTGGGAAATCACCAGCATTTT	.	many	TRBV6-1	TRBJ1-5
CASSRQGVDTQYF	TGCGCCAGCAGCCGGCAGGGGGTAGATACGCAGTATTTT	TRBD1	many	TRBV4-1	TRBJ2-3
CASSYISGRIYEQYF	TGTGCCAGCAGCTATATTAGCGGGAGGATCTACGAGCAGTACTTC	TRBD2	many	TRBV6-5	TRBJ2-7
CASSPPWGQGSYYEQYF	TGTGCCAGCAGCCCGCCCTGGGGACAGGGATCTTACTACGAGCAGTACTTC	TRBD1	many	TRBV9	TRBJ2-7
CASSETVNQPQHF	TGTGCCAGCAGTGAGACGGTGAATCAGCCCCAGCATTTT	.	.	TRBV2	TRBJ1-5
CASSYRSGRASGEQFF	TGTGCCAGCAGCTACCGTAGCGGGAGGGCCTCTGGTGAGCAGTTCTTC	TRBD2	many	TRBV7-3	TRBJ2-1
CASSSPPSIQPQHF	TGTGCCAGCAGTTCCCCCCCATCAATCCAGCCCCAGCATTTT	.	.	TRBV12-3/TRBV12-4	TRBJ1-5